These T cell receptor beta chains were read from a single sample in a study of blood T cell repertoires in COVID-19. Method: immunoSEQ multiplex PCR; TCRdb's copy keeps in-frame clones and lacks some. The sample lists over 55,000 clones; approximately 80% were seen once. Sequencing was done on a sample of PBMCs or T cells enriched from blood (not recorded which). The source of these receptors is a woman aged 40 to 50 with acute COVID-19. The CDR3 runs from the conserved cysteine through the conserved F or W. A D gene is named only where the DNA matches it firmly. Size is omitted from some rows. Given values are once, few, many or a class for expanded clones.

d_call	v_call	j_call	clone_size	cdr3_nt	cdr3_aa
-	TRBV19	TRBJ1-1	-	TGTGCCAGTAGAAAGCCCGTTAGTGACACTGAAGCTTTCTTT	CASRKPVSDTEAFF
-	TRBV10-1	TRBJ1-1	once	TGCGCCAGCAGAGGGGCTGTGAACACTGAAGCTTTCTTT	CASRGAVNTEAFF
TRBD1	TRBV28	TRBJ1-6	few	TGTGCCGCCGAGGAAGGGACAGGACATAATTCACCCCTCCACTTT	CAAEEGTGHNSPLHF
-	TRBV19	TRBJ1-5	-	TGTGCCAGTAGTATATCGGTTGCCCGTAACGGTCAGCCCCAGCATTTT	CASSISVARNGQPQHF
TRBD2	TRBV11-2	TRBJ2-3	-	TGTGCCAGCAGCCGCGGGACTAGCGGCACAGATACGCAGTATTTT	CASSRGTSGTDTQYF
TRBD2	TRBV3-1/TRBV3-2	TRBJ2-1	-	TGTGCCAGCAGCCAAGATCCACCGGCTAGCGGGAGAATGTCCTACAATGAGCAGTTCTTC	CASSQDPPASGRMSYNEQFF
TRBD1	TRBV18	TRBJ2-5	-	TGTGCCAGCTCAAACGACAGGGTTTTAGAGACCCAGTACTTC	CASSNDRVLETQYF
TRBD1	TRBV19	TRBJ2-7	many	TGTGCCAGTAGTATAGCAGACGAACAGGGGAGCTCCTACGAGCAGTACTTC	CASSIADEQGSSYEQYF
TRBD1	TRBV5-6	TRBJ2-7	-	TGTGCCAGCAGCTTGGACAGGGGTGCCGACGAGCAGTACTTC	CASSLDRGADEQYF
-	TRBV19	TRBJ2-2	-	TGTGCTACACAGGGCCTCGCGAACACCGGGGAGCTGTTTTTT	CATQGLANTGELFF
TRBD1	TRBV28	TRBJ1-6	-	TGTGCCAGCAGCCCCCTGGACAGGGGCAATTCACCCCTCCACTTT	CASSPLDRGNSPLHF
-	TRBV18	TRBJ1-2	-	TGTGCCAGCTCACTTCTCCAAGGGGCGGAGTATGGCTACACCTTC	CASSLLQGAEYGYTF
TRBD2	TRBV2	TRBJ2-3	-	TGTGCCAGCAAATTCCCAGCGGGAGTTGTTGGGGGCACAGATACGCAGTATTTT	CASKFPAGVVGGTDTQYF
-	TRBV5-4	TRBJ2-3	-	TGTGCCAGCAGCGGGGGGGGCCCTTCCACAGATACGCAGTATTTT	CASSGGGPSTDTQYF
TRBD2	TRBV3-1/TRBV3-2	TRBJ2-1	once	TGTGCCAGCAGCCAACCTAGCGGGTTCTACAATGAGCAGTTCTTC	CASSQPSGFYNEQFF
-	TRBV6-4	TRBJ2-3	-	TGTGCCAGCAGTGTGGGCGGGATTCAAGATACGCAGTATTTT	CASSVGGIQDTQYF
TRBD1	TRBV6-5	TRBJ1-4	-	TGTGCCAGCAGTCCGACAGGGAGTGGTGAAAAACTGTTTTTT	CASSPTGSGEKLFF
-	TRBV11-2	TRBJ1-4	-	TGTGCCAGCAGCCCCGGAGGGACCCAATTAGAAAAACTGTTTTTT	CASSPGGTQLEKLFF
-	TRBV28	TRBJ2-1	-	TGTGCCAGCAGCTCCGGGGGGCCCAGCTCCTACAATGAGCAGTTCTTC	CASSSGGPSSYNEQFF
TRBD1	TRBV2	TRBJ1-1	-	TGTGCCAGCAGTGAGACAGGGGGCACTGAAGCTTTCTTT	CASSETGGTEAFF
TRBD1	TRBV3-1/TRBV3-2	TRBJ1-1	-	TGTGCCAGCAGCCAAGGATTGGACAGGGGGCGCGCTGAAGCTTTCTTT	CASSQGLDRGRAEAFF
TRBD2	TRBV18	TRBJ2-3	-	TGTGCCAGCTCACCAGTGGCCAGCGGGAGGGCCGCGGATACGCAGTATTTT	CASSPVASGRAADTQYF
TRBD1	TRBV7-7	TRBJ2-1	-	TGTGCCAGCAGCCCCCGAGGCGCTGGACAGGGGGCGAATGAGCAGTTCTTC	CASSPRGAGQGANEQFF
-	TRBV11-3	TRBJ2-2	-	TGTGCCAGCAGCTTAGCGAGGGGGACCGGGGAGCTGTTTTTT	CASSLARGTGELFF
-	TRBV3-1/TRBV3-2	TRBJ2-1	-	TGTGCCAGCAGCCAAGATCTGTTAGCTTTACGCAATGAGCAGTTCTTC	CASSQDLLALRNEQFF
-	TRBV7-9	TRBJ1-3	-	TGTGCCAGCAGAAAAACGGTGCCCAGGGCTGGAAACACCATATATTTT	CASRKTVPRAGNTIYF
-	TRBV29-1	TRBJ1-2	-	TGCAGCGTCCCCACGGGGGGGGGCGCGGCCCTTGGCTACACCTTC	CSVPTGGGAALGYTF
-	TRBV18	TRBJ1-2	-	TGTGCCAGCTCCTTTTATGGGGGCACTGGCTACACCTTC	CASSFYGGTGYTF
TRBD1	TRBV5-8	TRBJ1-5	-	TGTGCCAGCAGTTTGAGACAGGGTTATCAGCCCCAGCATTTT	CASSLRQGYQPQHF
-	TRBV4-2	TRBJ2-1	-	TGTGCCAGCAGCCAAGCTGATCAGGGCTTCTACAATGAGCAGTTCTTC	CASSQADQGFYNEQFF
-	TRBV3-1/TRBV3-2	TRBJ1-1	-	TGTGCCAGCAGCCAAGATTGGGCACCCCGTGCCGCTTTCTTT	CASSQDWAPRAAFF
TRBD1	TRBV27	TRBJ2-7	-	TGTGCCAGCAGTATCGGACAGGGTGTCGACGAGCAGTACTTC	CASSIGQGVDEQYF
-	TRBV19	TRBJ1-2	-	TGTGCCAGTAGTACCGGGGGCTATGGCTACACCTTC	CASSTGGYGYTF
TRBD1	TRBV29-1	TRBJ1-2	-	TGCAGCGTTAACAGGGGCCCCTATGGCTACACCTTC	CSVNRGPYGYTF
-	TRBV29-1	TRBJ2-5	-	TGCAGCGTTGAGTCGGGGGAGACCCAGTACTTC	CSVESGETQYF
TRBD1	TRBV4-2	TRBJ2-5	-	TGTGCCAGCAGCCAAGCGACAGGGATCCAAGAGACCCAGTACTTC	CASSQATGIQETQYF
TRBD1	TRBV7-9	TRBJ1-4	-	TGTGCCAGCAGAGGGGGACTGGGGAGACAGGGAAATGAAAAACTGTTTTTT	CASRGGLGRQGNEKLFF